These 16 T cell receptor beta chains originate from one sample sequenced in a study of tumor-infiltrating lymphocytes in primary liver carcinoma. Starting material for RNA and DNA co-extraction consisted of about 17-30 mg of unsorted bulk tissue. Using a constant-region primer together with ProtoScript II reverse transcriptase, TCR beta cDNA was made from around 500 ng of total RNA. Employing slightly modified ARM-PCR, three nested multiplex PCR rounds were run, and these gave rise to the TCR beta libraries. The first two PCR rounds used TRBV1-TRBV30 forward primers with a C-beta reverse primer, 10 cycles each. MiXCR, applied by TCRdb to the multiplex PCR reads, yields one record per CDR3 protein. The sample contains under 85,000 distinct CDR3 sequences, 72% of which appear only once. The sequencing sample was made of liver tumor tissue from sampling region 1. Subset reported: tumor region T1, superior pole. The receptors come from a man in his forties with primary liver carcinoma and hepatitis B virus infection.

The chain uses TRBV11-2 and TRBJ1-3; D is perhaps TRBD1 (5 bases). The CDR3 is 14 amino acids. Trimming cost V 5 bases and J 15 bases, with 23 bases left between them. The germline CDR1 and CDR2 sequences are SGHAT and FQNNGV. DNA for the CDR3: TGTGCCAGCAGCCCCTCTACAGGAGGAAACAACACATATTTT. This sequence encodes CASSPSTGGNNTYF.

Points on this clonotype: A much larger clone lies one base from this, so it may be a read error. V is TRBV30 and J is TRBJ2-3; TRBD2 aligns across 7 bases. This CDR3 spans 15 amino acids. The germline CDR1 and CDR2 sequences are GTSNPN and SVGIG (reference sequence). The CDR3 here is CARSKLAGVTDTQYF. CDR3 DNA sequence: TGTGCCAGGAGTAAATTGGCGGGGGTCACAGATACGCAGTATTTT. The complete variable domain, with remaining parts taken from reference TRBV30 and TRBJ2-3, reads SQTIHQWPATLVQPVGSPLSLECTVEGTSNPNLYWYRQAAGRGLQLLFYSVGIGQISSEVPQNLSASRPQDRQFILSSKKLLLSDSGFYLCARSKLAGVTDTQYFGPGTRLTVL.

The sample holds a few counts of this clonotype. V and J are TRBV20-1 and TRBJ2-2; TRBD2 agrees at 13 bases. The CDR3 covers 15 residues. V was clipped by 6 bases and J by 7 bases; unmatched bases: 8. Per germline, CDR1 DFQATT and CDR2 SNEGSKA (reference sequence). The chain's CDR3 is CSALLAGGPNGELFF. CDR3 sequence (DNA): TGCAGTGCCCTACTAGCGGGAGGGCCAAACGGGGAGCTGTTTTTT.

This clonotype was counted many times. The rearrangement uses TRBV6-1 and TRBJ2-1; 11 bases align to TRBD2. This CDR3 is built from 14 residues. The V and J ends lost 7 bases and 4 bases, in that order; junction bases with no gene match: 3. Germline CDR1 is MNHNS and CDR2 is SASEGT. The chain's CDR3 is CASTGTSGYNEQFF. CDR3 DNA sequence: TGTGCCAGCACCGGGACTAGCGGTTACAATGAGCAGTTCTTC.

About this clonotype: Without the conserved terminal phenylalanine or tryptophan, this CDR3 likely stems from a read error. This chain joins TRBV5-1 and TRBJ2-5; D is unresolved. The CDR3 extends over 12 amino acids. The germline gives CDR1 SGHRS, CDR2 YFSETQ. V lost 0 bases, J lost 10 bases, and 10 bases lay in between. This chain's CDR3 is CASSLGHRDQYS. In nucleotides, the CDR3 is TGCGCCAGCAGCTTGGGACACCGAGACCAGTACTCC.

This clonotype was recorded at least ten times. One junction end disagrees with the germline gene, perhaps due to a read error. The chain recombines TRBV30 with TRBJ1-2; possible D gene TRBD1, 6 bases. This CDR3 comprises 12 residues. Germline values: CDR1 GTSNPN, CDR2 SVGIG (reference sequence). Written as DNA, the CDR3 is TGTGCCCGGAGTGTATCAGGGGCCGGCTACACCTTC. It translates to CARSVSGAGYTF.

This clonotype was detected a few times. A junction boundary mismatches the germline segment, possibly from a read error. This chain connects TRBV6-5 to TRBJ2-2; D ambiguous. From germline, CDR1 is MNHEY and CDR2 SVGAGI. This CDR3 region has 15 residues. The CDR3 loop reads CASSYAMDGTGELFF. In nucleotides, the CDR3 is TGTGCTAGCAGTTACGCAATGGACGGCACCGGTGAGCTGTTTTTT.

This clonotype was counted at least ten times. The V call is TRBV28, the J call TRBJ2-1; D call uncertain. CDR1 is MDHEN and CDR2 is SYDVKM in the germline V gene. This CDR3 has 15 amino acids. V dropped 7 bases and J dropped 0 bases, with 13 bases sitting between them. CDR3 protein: CASTLTSSSYNEQFF. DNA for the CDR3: TGTGCCAGCACCCTTACTTCGAGCTCCTACAATGAGCAGTTCTTC.

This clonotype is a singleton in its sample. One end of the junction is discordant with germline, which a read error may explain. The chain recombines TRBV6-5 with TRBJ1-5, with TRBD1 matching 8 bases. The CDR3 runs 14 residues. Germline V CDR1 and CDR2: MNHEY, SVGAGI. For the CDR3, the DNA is TGTGCCATCAGTCCGGACAGGGTTTGGCAGCCCCAACATTTT. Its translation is CAISPDRVWQPQHF.

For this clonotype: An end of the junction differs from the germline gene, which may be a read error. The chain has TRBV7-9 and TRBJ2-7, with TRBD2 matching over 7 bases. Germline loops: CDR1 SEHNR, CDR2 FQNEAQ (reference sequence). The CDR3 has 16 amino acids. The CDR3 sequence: CVSSLGLAASTYGQYF. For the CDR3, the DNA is TGTGTCAGCAGCTTAGGGCTAGCGGCCTCCACCTACGGGCAGTACTTC.

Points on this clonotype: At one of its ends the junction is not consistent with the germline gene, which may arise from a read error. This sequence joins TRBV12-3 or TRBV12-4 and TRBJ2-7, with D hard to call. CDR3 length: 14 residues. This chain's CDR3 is CANSYTIGSYEQYF. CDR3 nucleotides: TGTGCCAACAGTTATACGATAGGATCCTACGAGCAGTACTTC.

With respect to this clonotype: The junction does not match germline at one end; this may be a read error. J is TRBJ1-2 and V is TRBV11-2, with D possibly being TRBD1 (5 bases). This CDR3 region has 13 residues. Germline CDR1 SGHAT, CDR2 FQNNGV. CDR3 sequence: CASNLEGNYGNTF. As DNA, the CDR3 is TGTGCCAGCAACTTAGAGGGGAACTATGGCAACACGTTC. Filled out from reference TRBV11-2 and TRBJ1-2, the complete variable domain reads EAGVAQSPRYKIIEKRQSVAFWCNPISGHATLYWYQQILGQGPKLLIQFQNNGVVDDSQLPKDRFSAERLKGVDSTLKIQPAKLEDSAVYLCASNLEGNYGNTFGSGTRLTVV.

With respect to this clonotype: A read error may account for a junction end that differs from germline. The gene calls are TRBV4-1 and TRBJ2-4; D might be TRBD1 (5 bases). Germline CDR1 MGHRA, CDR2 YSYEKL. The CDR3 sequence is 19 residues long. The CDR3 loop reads CASSQESPQNEGARNIQYF. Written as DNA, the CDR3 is TGCGCCAGCAGCCAAGAGTCTCCTCAAAACGAAGGGGCCAGAAACATTCAGTACTTC.

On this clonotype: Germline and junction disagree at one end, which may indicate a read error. The CDR3 bases are TGTGTCAGCACCTTAACCCCAGGGTATACTGAAGCTTTCTTT. This sequence encodes CVSTLTPGYTEAFF. V and J are TRBV11-2 and TRBJ1-1; D is perhaps TRBD1 (5 bases). This CDR3 is built from 14 residues. Looked up from germline, CDR1 is SGHAT and CDR2 is FQNNGV.

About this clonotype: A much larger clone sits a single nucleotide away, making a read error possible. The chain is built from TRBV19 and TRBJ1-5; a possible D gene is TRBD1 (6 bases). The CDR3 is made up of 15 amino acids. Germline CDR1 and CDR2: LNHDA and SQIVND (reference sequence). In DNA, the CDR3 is TGTGCCAGTACTATGGACAGCCATAGCAATCAGTCCCAGCATTTT. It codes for CASTMDSHSNQSQHF.

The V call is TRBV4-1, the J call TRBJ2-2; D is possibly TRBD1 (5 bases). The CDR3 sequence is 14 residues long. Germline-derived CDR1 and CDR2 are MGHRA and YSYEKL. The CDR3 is CDSSQDSGAGELFF. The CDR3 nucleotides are TGCGATAGCAGCCAAGACAGTGGGGCCGGGGAGCTGTTTTTT.